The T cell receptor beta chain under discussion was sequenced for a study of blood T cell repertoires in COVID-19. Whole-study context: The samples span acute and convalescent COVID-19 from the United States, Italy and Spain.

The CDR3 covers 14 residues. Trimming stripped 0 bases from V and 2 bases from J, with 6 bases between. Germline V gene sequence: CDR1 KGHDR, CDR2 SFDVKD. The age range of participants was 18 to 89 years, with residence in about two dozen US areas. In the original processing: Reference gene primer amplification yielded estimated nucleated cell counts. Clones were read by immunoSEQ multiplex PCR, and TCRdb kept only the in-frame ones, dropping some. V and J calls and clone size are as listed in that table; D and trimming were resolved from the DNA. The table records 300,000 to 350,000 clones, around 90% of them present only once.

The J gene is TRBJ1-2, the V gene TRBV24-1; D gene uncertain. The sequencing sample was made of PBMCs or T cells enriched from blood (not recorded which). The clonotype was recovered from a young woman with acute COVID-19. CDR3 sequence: CATSDLRRNYGYTF. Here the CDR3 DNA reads TGTGCCACCAGTGATTTGCGGCGGAACTATGGCTACACCTTC.